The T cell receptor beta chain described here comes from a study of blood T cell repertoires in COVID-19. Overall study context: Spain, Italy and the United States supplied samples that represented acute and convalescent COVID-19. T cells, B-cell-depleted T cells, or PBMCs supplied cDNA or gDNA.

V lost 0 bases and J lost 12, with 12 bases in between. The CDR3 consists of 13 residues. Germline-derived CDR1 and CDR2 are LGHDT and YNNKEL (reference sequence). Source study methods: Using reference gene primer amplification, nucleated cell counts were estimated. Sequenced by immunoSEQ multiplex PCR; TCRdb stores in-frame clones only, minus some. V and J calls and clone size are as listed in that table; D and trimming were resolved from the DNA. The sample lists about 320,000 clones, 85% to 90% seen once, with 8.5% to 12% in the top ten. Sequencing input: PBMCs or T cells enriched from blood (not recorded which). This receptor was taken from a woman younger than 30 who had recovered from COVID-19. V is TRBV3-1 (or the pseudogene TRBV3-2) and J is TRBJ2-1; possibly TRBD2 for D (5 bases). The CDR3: CASSQEEALGQFF. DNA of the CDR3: TGTGCCAGCAGCCAAGAGGAGGCTCTTGGGCAGTTCTTC.